This T cell receptor (beta chain) was observed in a study of T cells in Graves' hyperthyroidism and ophthalmopathy. Using RNA transcripts as the source, TCR beta CDR3 regions were amplified. A set of HTBI primers served as the primers for a first-round RT-PCR of the TCR CDR3. TCRdb reprocessed the multiplex PCR reads with MiXCR, giving one entry per CDR3 protein. Here the sample spans a few hundred thousand distinct CDR3 sequences, 40% to 55% being singletons. The ends were cut back, 4 bases at V and 6 bases at J, with 15 bases in the middle. This CDR3 has 14 residues. The germline gives CDR1 SNHLY, CDR2 FYNNEI. This clonotype was seen at least ten times. Exclusions: uncontrolled infection, other autoimmune disease, pregnancy, lactation.

Source material: peripheral blood or thyroid tissue (not recorded which). The chain couples TRBV2 to TRBJ1-1; D unresolved. The TCR was taken from a woman between 18 and 29 years old with Graves' hyperthyroidism. The CDR3 reads CASSGIGPYPEAFF. The CDR3 coding sequence is TGTGCCAGCAGTGGAATTGGGCCCTACCCTGAAGCTTTCTTT.